The 21 T cell receptor beta chains below were found in one sample sequenced in a study of Graves' ophthalmopathy and Graves' hyperthyroidism. RNA transcripts were the template, and TCR beta CDR3 regions were amplified from them. First-round RT-PCR relied on HTBI primers, and a second-round multiplex PCR came next. TCRdb reprocessed the multiplex PCR reads via MiXCR and lists one record per CDR3 protein. The sample contains about 370,000 distinct CDR3 sequences, 18% of which appear only once. The material sequenced was peripheral blood. The receptors stem from a woman under 30 with Graves' ophthalmopathy.

This clonotype was seen ten or more times. The chain uses TRBV10-3 and TRBJ2-7; perhaps D is TRBD1 or TRBD2 (5 bases each). The CDR3 loop spans 14 amino acids. CDR1 ENHRY and CDR2 SYGVKD come from the germline V gene. V was clipped by 7 bases and J by 4 bases, with 17 bases between them. Written as DNA, the CDR3 is TGTGCCATCACCCAGCAGGGCGGAGGATACGAGCAGTACTTC. It specifies CAITQQGGGYEQYF.

This clonotype was observed at least ten times. The chain recombines TRBV7-2 with TRBJ2-2, with D hard to call. The CDR3 loop spans 14 amino acids. Germline V gene data show CDR1 as SGHTA and CDR2 as FQGNSA. Trimming left V 1 base short and J 5 bases short, with 8 bases between. The CDR3 spells CASSLDDRTGELFF. The CDR3, as DNA: TGTGCCAGCAGCTTAGACGATCGGACCGGGGAGCTGTTTTTT.

This clonotype was picked up many times. This chain joins TRBV27 and TRBJ2-7; D is possibly TRBD1 or TRBD2 (5 bases each). CDR3 length equals 14 residues. Germline V gene data show CDR1 as MNHEY and CDR2 as SMNVEV (reference sequence). The germline V and J ends were trimmed by 5 bases and 5 bases, with 16 bases remaining between them. CDR3 in amino acids: CASSVRDGDNEQYF. In DNA, the CDR3 is TGTGCCAGCAGTGTCCGGGACGGCGACAACGAGCAGTACTTC.

This clonotype was recorded many times. The rearrangement joins TRBV30 to TRBJ2-2; no definite D call. This CDR3 contains 16 residues. Trimming stripped 0 bases from V and 0 bases from J, with 11 bases between. CDR1 is GTSNPN, CDR2 SVGIG, per germline (reference sequence). CDR3 in DNA: TGTGCCTGGAGTGTGGAATGGGCAACGAACACCGGGGAGCTGTTTTTT. It translates to CAWSVEWATNTGELFF.

The table lists this clonotype with many counts. The CDR3 loop reads CASKSATGLAGRNEQYF. CDR3 nucleotide sequence: TGTGCCAGCAAAAGCGCGACAGGACTAGCGGGTCGAAACGAGCAGTACTTC. This rearrangement joins TRBV6-2 or TRBV6-3 to TRBJ2-7, with 11 bases aligning to TRBD2. J was trimmed by 5 bases and V by 7 bases; bases with no gene match: 16. Germline V gene data show CDR1 as MNHEY and CDR2 as SVGEGT. The length of the CDR3 is 17 residues.

This clonotype was seen many times. The genes are TRBV6-2 or TRBV6-3 and TRBJ2-1, with D possibly called TRBD1 or TRBD2 (5 bases each). The germline V and J ends were trimmed by 2 bases and 0 bases, with 14 bases remaining between them. The CDR3 runs to 17 residues. Germline CDR1 and CDR2: MNHEY and SVGEGT. The CDR3 here is CASSYPERGSSYNEQFF. CDR3 coding DNA: TGTGCCAGCAGTTACCCGGAGAGGGGTAGCTCCTACAATGAGCAGTTCTTC.

This clonotype has just a few counts. The CDR3 sequence: CASSQVRGGEQYF. The CDR3 bases are TGTGCCAGCAGCCAAGTGAGGGGGGGCGAGCAGTACTTC. J is TRBJ2-7 and V is TRBV3-1; tentatively, D is TRBD2 (7 bases). Per the germline V gene, CDR1 is LGHDT and CDR2 is YNNKEL (reference sequence). The V gene lost 1 base and the J gene lost 6 bases, with 10 bases spanning the gap. The CDR3 totals 13 residues.

This clonotype was counted at least ten times. V usage is TRBV12-3 or TRBV12-4 and J usage is TRBJ1-2, with TRBD1 as a possible D gene (6 bases). V lost 6 bases and J lost 5, with 13 bases in between. The CDR3 is 13 residues long. CDR3 amino acids: CASRETGYYGYTF. The CDR3 nucleotides are TGTGCCAGCAGGGAGACAGGCTATTATGGCTACACCTTC.

The chain uses TRBV6-1 and TRBJ2-7; TRBD2 aligns across 7 bases. After removal of 5 bases from V and 9 bases from J, the junction contained 16 bases not matched to a gene. The CDR3 is 15 residues long. CDR1 and CDR2 from the germline V gene are MNHNS and SASEGT. The CDR3 bases are TGTGCCAGCAGTCCCCCGGGACTAACCTACGAATGGCAGTACTTC. Translating it yields CASSPPGLTYEWQYF.

V and J are TRBV3-1 and TRBJ1-2, with a possible D match to TRBD1 (5 bases). V dropped 0 bases and J dropped 7 bases, with 12 bases sitting between them. The germline V gene has CDR1 LGHDT and CDR2 YNNKEL (reference sequence). The CDR3 is 14 residues long. In DNA form, the CDR3 reads TGTGCCAGCAGCCAAGATTGGGGGGAAGTTGGCTACACCTTC. Translated, it gives CASSQDWGEVGYTF.

This clonotype has at least ten counts. The genes are TRBV20-1 and TRBJ1-5, with a tentative D call TRBD1 (6 bases). The V gene's germline CDR1 is DFQATT and CDR2 SNEGSKA (reference sequence). This CDR3 region has 13 residues. Between the trimmed V and J ends, which lost 3 bases and 8 bases, there was a span of 14 bases. The chain's CDR3 is CSASKGGLEPQHF. DNA of the CDR3: TGCAGTGCTAGTAAGGGGGGCTTGGAGCCCCAGCATTTT.

The sample holds many counts of this clonotype. The rearrangement joins TRBV12-3 or TRBV12-4 to TRBJ2-7; maybe TRBD1 (6 bases). V was pared by 8 bases and J by 4 bases, with 15 bases between. This CDR3 has 13 residues. CDR3 nucleotides: TGTGCCAGCGCGAGTCGACAGGCATACGAGCAGTACTTC. It is translated as CASASRQAYEQYF.

The rearrangement links TRBV12-3 or TRBV12-4 to TRBJ1-1; no reliable D call. This CDR3 spans 12 amino acids. Trimming shortened V by 6 bases and J by 4 bases, and 9 bases separated the two germline ends. In nucleotides, the CDR3 is TGTGCCAGCAGAAGACATCGCACTGAAGCTTTCTTT. Its protein product is CASRRHRTEAFF.

This clonotype was counted between two and nine times. This rearrangement joins TRBV12-3 or TRBV12-4 to TRBJ1-2; no clear D. V lost 4 bases, J lost 2 bases, and 11 bases lay in between. This CDR3 has 14 amino acids. CDR3 nucleotides: TGTGCCAGCAGTTCGTATACCCTGAACTATGGCTACACCTTC. Amino acids: CASSSYTLNYGYTF.

This clonotype was found many times. V gene TRBV12-3 or TRBV12-4 combines with J gene TRBJ1-1, with a possible D match to TRBD1 (6 bases). V gave up 6 bases and J gave up 10 bases, with 21 bases separating them. The CDR3 spans 14 residues. The CDR3 region is CASSPNQEGVRAFF. For the CDR3, the DNA is TGTGCCAGCAGCCCCAACCAGGAGGGGGTTCGAGCTTTCTTT.

This clonotype was counted a few times. This sequence joins TRBV6-2 or TRBV6-3 and TRBJ2-7, with 8 nucleotides matching TRBD2. CDR1 and CDR2 (germline): MNHEY, SVGEGT. The CDR3 is made up of 14 amino acids. V dropped 2 bases and J dropped 5; count of bases not matched to a gene: 5. Here the CDR3 reads CASSYEGTSHEQYF. In nucleotides, the CDR3 is TGTGCCAGCAGTTACGAAGGGACTAGTCACGAGCAGTACTTC.

This clonotype was recorded at least ten times. CDR3 DNA: TGCGCCAGCAGCCCGAGGGGACTCACAGGCCACGAGCAGTACTTC. Residues: CASSPRGLTGHEQYF. The rearrangement joins TRBV5-1 to TRBJ2-7; D may be TRBD2 (6 bases). Germline CDR1 is SGHRS and CDR2 is YFSETQ. Trimming shortened V by 4 bases and J by 5 bases, and 19 bases separated the two germline ends. There are 15 residues in the CDR3.

This clonotype has ten or more counts. This chain links TRBV25-1 with TRBJ2-3, with D possibly TRBD1 on 5 matching bases. This CDR3 contains 18 residues. The germline V and J ends were trimmed by 3 bases and 8 bases, with 27 bases remaining between them. The germline gives CDR1 MGHDK, CDR2 SYGVNS. CDR3 DNA sequence: TGTGCCAGCAGTGATCCTGGTCCCGTGGGGCTTAGAGGTCGTACGCAGTATTTT. Its translation is CASSDPGPVGLRGRTQYF.

The sample holds many counts of this clonotype. The chain carries TRBV4-3 and TRBJ2-7; 7 nucleotides line up with TRBD1. V lost 3 bases and J lost 6; bases outside the gene matches: 14. Germline values: CDR1 LGHNA, CDR2 YSLEER. The CDR3 extends over 16 amino acids. The CDR3 sequence: CASSQNPTGQASEQYF. Here the CDR3 DNA reads TGCGCCAGCAGCCAGAATCCTACTGGACAGGCAAGCGAGCAGTACTTC.

In its sample, this clonotype was seen many times. The chain recombines TRBV7-2 with TRBJ1-2; 11 bases align to TRBD1. Germline V gene sequence: CDR1 SGHTA, CDR2 FQGNSA. Trimming at V came to 4 bases and at J to 5 bases, leaving 6 bases not matched to a gene. The CDR3 totals 15 residues. CDR3 bases: TGTGCCAGCAGCTGGACAGGGGGCTTACAGTATGGCTACACCTTC. Residues: CASSWTGGLQYGYTF.

Regarding this clonotype: A much larger clone is a single base away; this may be a read error. CDR3 amino acids: CASSGPTGELFF. Here the CDR3 DNA reads TGTGCCAGCAGCGGGCCTACCGGGGAGCTGTTTTTT. The V call is TRBV9, the J call TRBJ2-2; no reliable D call. V lost 3 bases to trimming and J lost 5 bases, with 5 bases between them. Germline CDR1 and CDR2: SGDLS and YYNGEE. This CDR3 is 12 amino acids long.